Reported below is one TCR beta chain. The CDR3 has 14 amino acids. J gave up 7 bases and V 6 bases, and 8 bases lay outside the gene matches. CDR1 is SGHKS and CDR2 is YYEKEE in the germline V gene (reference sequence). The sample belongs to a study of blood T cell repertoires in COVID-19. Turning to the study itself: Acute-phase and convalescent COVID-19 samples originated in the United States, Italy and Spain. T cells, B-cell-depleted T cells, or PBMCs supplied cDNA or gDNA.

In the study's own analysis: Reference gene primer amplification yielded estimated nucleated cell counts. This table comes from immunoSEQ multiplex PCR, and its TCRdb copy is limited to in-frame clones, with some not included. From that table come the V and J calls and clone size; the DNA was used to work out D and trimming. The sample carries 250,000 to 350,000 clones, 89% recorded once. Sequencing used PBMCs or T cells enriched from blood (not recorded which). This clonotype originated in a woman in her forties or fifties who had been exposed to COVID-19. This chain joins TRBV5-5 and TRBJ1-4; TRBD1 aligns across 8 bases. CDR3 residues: CASTVTGEAEKLFF. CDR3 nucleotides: TGTGCCAGCACCGTGACAGGGGAGGCTGAAAAACTGTTTTTT.